A single sample is the source of the 29 T cell receptor beta chains below, sequenced in a study of T cell repertoires in cytomegalovirus infection. One entry per CDR3 protein results from TCRdb running MiXCR on the reads. The sample lists some 320,000 distinct CDR3 sequences, roughly 29% occurring once. These receptors have no known antigen. This specimen was cultured PBMCs, taken from culture after CMV antigen stimulation. These receptors were taken from a human donor in good health (CMV status not recorded). Some clones in this sample may be carry-over from other donors' samples.

The chain recombines TRBV6-4 with TRBJ1-1; the D gene is possibly TRBD1 (5 bases). Trimming shortened V by 6 bases and J by 5 bases, and 19 bases separated the two germline ends. The CDR3 is made up of 15 amino acids. Per germline, CDR1 MRHNA and CDR2 SNTAGT. The CDR3 region has the DNA TGTGCCAGCAGCCGGCAACAGGTCCCGGGGACTGAAGCTTTCTTT. It encodes CASSRQQVPGTEAFF.

The rearrangement links TRBV5-4 to TRBJ1-2; D gene uncertain. Germline V CDR1 and CDR2: SGHNT, YYREEE (reference sequence). Trimming shortened V by 1 base and J by 7 bases, and 8 bases separated the two germline ends. The CDR3 covers 12 residues. The CDR3 is CASSLPGFGYTF. CDR3 DNA: TGTGCCAGCAGCTTGCCTGGGTTTGGCTACACCTTC.

This clonotype came up many times. The rearrangement joins TRBV3-1 to TRBJ2-3, with D uncertain. This CDR3 has 12 residues. The germline CDR1 and CDR2 sequences are LGHDT and YNNKEL (reference sequence). With 0 bases removed from V and 6 bases from J, the gap between germline ends came to 4 bases. CDR3 bases: TGTGCCAGCAGCCAAGAGGGGGATACGCAGTATTTT. It is translated as CASSQEGDTQYF.

This clonotype came up a few times. The chain couples TRBV5-8 to TRBJ2-1, with unresolved D. Germline CDR1 SGHTS, CDR2 YDEGEE. V gave up 5 bases and J gave up 9 bases, with 9 bases separating them. CDR3 size: 11 residues. Here the CDR3 reads CASRLDGEQFF. The CDR3 bases are TGTGCCAGCAGGCTTGACGGTGAGCAGTTCTTC.

This clonotype was counted a few times. V usage is TRBV7-4 and J usage is TRBJ1-1; no clear D. Trimming removed 7 bases at V and 3 bases at J, with 21 bases between. This CDR3 is 16 amino acids long. CDR1 is SGHVT, CDR2 SQSDAQ, per germline. CDR3 DNA: TGTGCCAGCACCCCCGGTCTAGGAATGGAGGACACTGAAGCTTTCTTT. This encodes CASTPGLGMEDTEAFF.

The chain recombines TRBV7-9 with TRBJ1-3; 7 bases fit TRBD1. V was pared by 5 bases and J by 9 bases, with 10 bases of the junction left unmatched. Germline V CDR1 and CDR2: SEHNR, FQNEAQ (reference sequence). This CDR3 is 14 amino acids long. The CDR3 spells CASSRDSARGTIYF. DNA of the CDR3: TGTGCCAGCAGCCGGGACAGTGCTAGAGGCACCATATATTTT. Complete variable domain (other parts from reference TRBV7-9 and TRBJ1-3): DTGVSQNPRHKITKRGQNVTFRCDPISEHNRLYWYRQTLGQGPEFLTYFQNEAQLEKSRLLSDRFSAERPKGSFSTLEIQRTEQGDSAMYLCASSRDSARGTIYFGEGSWLTVV.

This clonotype has more than one count but fewer than ten. The chain is built from TRBV7-2 and TRBJ1-3, with a possible D match to TRBD1 (6 bases). V lost 6 bases and J 1 base, leaving 10 bases between the germline ends. The CDR3 is 14 residues long. The germline V gene encodes CDR1 SGHTA and CDR2 FQGNSA. The CDR3 region is CASRFRGSGNTIYF. In DNA form, the CDR3 reads TGTGCCAGCAGGTTCAGGGGTTCTGGAAACACCATATATTTT.

This chain uses TRBV4-1 with TRBJ2-1, with TRBD2 matching 11 bases. V was pared by 5 bases and J by 5 bases, with 8 bases of the junction left unmatched. Germline CDR1 reads MGHRA; CDR2 reads YSYEKL. The CDR3 runs 16 residues. This CDR3 is CASSAPGTSGNNEQFF. Here the CDR3 DNA reads TGCGCCAGCAGCGCTCCCGGGACTAGCGGAAACAATGAGCAGTTCTTC.

This clonotype showed up just a few times. The V and J genes are TRBV7-9 and TRBJ1-2, with a possible D match to TRBD1 (6 bases). The germline V gene has CDR1 SEHNR and CDR2 FQNEAQ (reference sequence). The CDR3 covers 17 residues. Deletions cut 3 bases from V and 0 bases from J, with 17 bases between. CDR3 nucleotide sequence: TGTGCCAGCAGCTTGAGCACAGGGTCGGATCCTAACTATGGCTACACCTTC. This translates into CASSLSTGSDPNYGYTF.

The CDR3 DNA reads TGTGCCAGTAGTATGAACGAGCTGAACACTGAAGCTTTCTTT. Encoded protein: CASSMNELNTEAFF. The J gene is TRBJ1-1, the V gene TRBV19; D unresolved. The CDR3 covers 14 residues. Germline CDR1 LNHDA, CDR2 SQIVND (reference sequence). V lost 3 bases and J 0 bases, leaving 8 bases between the germline ends. Complete variable domain (other parts from reference TRBV19 and TRBJ1-1): DGGITQSPKYLFRKEGQNVTLSCEQNLNHDAMYWYRQDPGQGLRLIYYSQIVNDFQKGDIAEGYSVSREKKESFPLTVTSAQKNPTAFYLCASSMNELNTEAFFGQGTRLTVV.

This chain joins TRBV7-2 and TRBJ1-3; TRBD1 agrees at 7 bases. Germline V gene data show CDR1 as SGHTA and CDR2 as FQGNSA. J gave up 0 bases and V 3 bases, and 2 bases lay outside the gene matches. This CDR3 comprises 15 residues. The chain's CDR3 is CASSFYRGSGNTIYF. CDR3 DNA sequence: TGTGCCAGCAGCTTCTACAGGGGCTCTGGAAACACCATATATTTT. Using reference TRBV7-2 and TRBJ1-3 for the parts outside the CDR3, the full variable domain is GAGVSQSPSNKVTEKGKDVELRCDPISGHTALYWYRQSLGQGLEFLIYFQGNSAPDKSGLPSDRFSAERTGGSVSTLTIQRTQQEDSAVYLCASSFYRGSGNTIYFGEGSWLTVV.

The chain uses TRBV27 and TRBJ1-3; D is ambiguous. The CDR3 length is 18 residues. Germline lookup yields CDR1 MNHEY and CDR2 SMNVEV (reference sequence). The V gene lost 8 bases and the J gene lost 4 bases, with 27 bases spanning the gap. Here the CDR3 reads CASHSPGHHDPIGNTIYF. For the CDR3, the DNA is TGTGCCAGCCACTCCCCGGGTCACCACGATCCCATCGGAAACACCATATATTTT.

The J gene is TRBJ1-2, the V gene TRBV5-1; 8 bases line up with TRBD1. The V and J ends lost 4 bases and 4 bases, in that order; junction bases with no gene match: 18. The CDR3 contains 18 residues. Germline loops: CDR1 SGHRS, CDR2 YFSETQ. DNA of the CDR3: TGCGCCAGCAGCAACTCTCGGACAGGGTCCTCGACGGGCTATGGCTACACCTTC. Its translation is CASSNSRTGSSTGYGYTF.

The chain is built from TRBV5-1 and TRBJ1-1; D is perhaps TRBD1 (5 bases). Trimming left V 1 base short and J 1 base short, with 11 bases between. CDR3 size: 15 residues. Germline lookup yields CDR1 SGHRS and CDR2 YFSETQ. The CDR3 is CASSLYAGRNTEAFF. The DNA for the CDR3 is TGCGCCAGCAGCTTGTATGCAGGGAGGAACACTGAAGCTTTCTTT.

The gene calls are TRBV5-1 and TRBJ2-7, with 12 bases identical to TRBD2. This CDR3 comprises 18 residues. Germline lookup yields CDR1 SGHRS and CDR2 YFSETQ. Trimming removed 4 bases from V and 1 base from J; junction bases left unmatched: 12. The CDR3 loop reads CASSRGLAGTPESYEQYF. The CDR3, as DNA: TGCGCCAGCAGCCGGGGACTAGCGGGCACCCCCGAGTCCTACGAGCAGTACTTC.

This clonotype has a handful of counts. The CDR3 DNA sequence: TGTGCCAGCAGTAGCGAGTTGGGCACCGGGGAGCTGTTTTTT. This codes for CASSSELGTGELFF. V and J are TRBV27 and TRBJ2-2; D not certain. V shed 5 bases and J shed 4 bases, with 11 bases lying between them. CDR3 length: 14 amino acids. Germline loops: CDR1 MNHEY, CDR2 SMNVEV (reference sequence).

The sample holds a few counts of this clonotype. The V call is TRBV12-3 or TRBV12-4, the J call TRBJ2-3; D remains ambiguous. There are 15 residues in the CDR3. V was shortened by 1 base and J by 0 bases, with 8 bases between the two germline ends. CDR3 region: CASSLVQTSTDTQYF. CDR3 coding DNA: TGTGCCAGCAGTTTAGTCCAGACTAGCACAGATACGCAGTATTTT.

This clonotype appeared many times. The V and J genes are TRBV10-3 and TRBJ2-7, with 12 bases that match TRBD2. The germline V gene has CDR1 ENHRY and CDR2 SYGVKD. The CDR3 length is 14 residues. The ends lost 5 bases at V and 6 bases at J; junction bases unmatched: 5. CDR3 DNA: TGTGCCATCAGTCCGACTAGCGGGAGAACCGAGCAGTACTTC. Its protein product is CAISPTSGRTEQYF.

The chain couples TRBV7-2 to TRBJ1-5; 9 bases fit TRBD1. V trimming: 5 bases; J trimming: 6 bases; junction bases outside the gene matches: 8. This CDR3 is built from 15 residues. Germline loops: CDR1 SGHTA, CDR2 FQGNSA. CDR3 in amino acids: CASSQIGQGIQPQHF. The CDR3 DNA sequence: TGTGCCAGCAGCCAAATAGGACAGGGGATTCAGCCCCAGCATTTT.

This clonotype was counted between two and nine times. The chain couples TRBV6-1 to TRBJ1-3, with TRBD1 identical over 10 bases. Germline-derived CDR1 and CDR2 are MNHNS and SASEGT. The CDR3 loop spans 16 amino acids. J lost 0 bases, V lost 6 bases, and 5 bases had no gene match. The CDR3 loop is CASRRDRGPSGNTIYF. In DNA, the CDR3 is TGTGCCAGCAGACGGGACAGGGGACCCTCTGGAAACACCATATATTTT.

The chain combines TRBV5-5 with TRBJ1-2, with TRBD1 matching 7 bases. Unmatched junction bases numbered 12, after V lost 1 base and J lost 3 bases. CDR1 SGHKS and CDR2 YYEKEE come from the germline V gene (reference sequence). The CDR3 extends over 17 amino acids. The CDR3 nucleotides are TGTGCCAGCAGCTTGCGCCCCACAGGGGATAACCACTATGGCTACACCTTC. It is translated as CASSLRPTGDNHYGYTF.

There are a few counts of this clonotype. This chain links TRBV6-5 with TRBJ2-5; maybe TRBD2 (5 bases). The CDR3 sequence is 15 residues long. The V and J ends lost 5 bases and 3 bases respectively, with 16 bases between them. The germline V gene encodes CDR1 MNHEY and CDR2 SVGAGI. The CDR3 spells CASSHSFDGKETQYF. In DNA, the CDR3 is TGTGCCAGCAGTCATTCCTTTGACGGGAAAGAGACCCAGTACTTC.

The gene calls are TRBV2 and TRBJ2-7; D may be TRBD2 (6 bases). Germline values: CDR1 SNHLY, CDR2 FYNNEI. The CDR3 consists of 14 residues. V was cut by 6 bases and J by 2 bases, with 14 bases left in between. The CDR3 coding sequence is TGTGCCAGCAGGGCGGGACTGGGAACCTACGAGCAGTACTTC. The encoded protein is CASRAGLGTYEQYF.

The gene calls are TRBV28 and TRBJ2-7, with D possibly TRBD1 on 5 matching bases. Germline CDR1 MDHEN, CDR2 SYDVKM. This CDR3 is built from 13 residues. The V end was cut by 11 bases, the J end by 6 bases, with 20 bases between. This chain's CDR3 is CAPPRLERGEQYF. The DNA for the CDR3 is TGTGCCCCCCCCAGGCTGGAAAGGGGCGAGCAGTACTTC.

The rearrangement uses TRBV6-6 and TRBJ1-3, with TRBD1 as a possible D gene (6 bases). The CDR3 has 17 amino acids. CDR1 is MNHNY, CDR2 SVGAGI, per germline (reference sequence). Deletions cut 6 bases from V and 4 bases from J, with 22 bases between. The DNA for the CDR3 is TGTGCCAGCAGACCTCCCCCGGGGGGCGCGGGGGGAAACACCATATATTTT. It specifies CASRPPPGGAGGNTIYF.

This clonotype was seen only a few times. V and J are TRBV5-5 and TRBJ2-5, with D unclear. The CDR3 has 16 amino acids. Trimming took off 5 bases at V and 1 base at J, with 18 bases between the two ends. CDR1 SGHKS and CDR2 YYEKEE come from the germline V gene (reference sequence). The CDR3, as DNA: TGTGCCAGCAGTTCGTCGGTGCTACTGTTCCAAGAGACCCAGTACTTC. Encoded protein: CASSSSVLLFQETQYF.

In regard to this clonotype: One junction end disagrees with the germline gene, perhaps due to a read error. This sequence joins TRBV4-1 and TRBJ2-7; possible D gene TRBD2, 6 bases. The CDR3 consists of 16 residues. Germline V gene sequence: CDR1 MGHRA, CDR2 YSYEKL. CDR3 in amino acids: CASSQGDSPASYEQYF. CDR3 nucleotides: TGTGCCAGCAGCCAAGGGGACTCCCCGGCGTCCTACGAGCAGTACTTC.

The rearrangement uses TRBV2 and TRBJ2-2; D may match TRBD1 or TRBD2 (7 bases each). Trimming removed 7 bases at V and 4 bases at J, with 13 bases between. Germline CDR1 reads SNHLY; CDR2 reads FYNNEI. CDR3 size: 14 residues. This CDR3 reads CASTGGVPTGELFF. The CDR3 DNA reads TGTGCCAGCACAGGGGGGGTCCCCACCGGGGAGCTGTTTTTT. The variable domain in full, completed from reference TRBV2 and TRBJ2-2, reads EPEVTQTPSHQVTQMGQEVILRCVPISNHLYFYWYRQILGQKVEFLVSFYNNEISEKSEIFDDQFSVERPDGSNFTLKIRSTKLEDSAMYFCASTGGVPTGELFFGEGSRLTVL.

This rearrangement joins TRBV12-5 to TRBJ2-5, with D unresolved. Germline V gives CDR1 LGHNT, CDR2 FRNRAP. The V and J ends lost 3 bases and 5 bases respectively, with 7 bases between them. This CDR3 spans 12 amino acids. The CDR3 is CASGFSRETQYF. CDR3 DNA sequence: TGTGCTAGTGGTTTTAGCAGGGAGACCCAGTACTTC.